What follows are 14 T cell receptor beta chains derived from one specimen sequenced in a study of shared clonotypes between healthy human individuals. Sequenced by immunoSEQ multiplex PCR; TCRdb stores in-frame clones only, minus some. The sample includes some 690,000 clones, 90% seen only once; the top ten take more than 30%. What was sequenced was memory CD8+ T cells from PBMCs. The sample's subset: CD45RO+ cells pooled with CCR7-negative TemRA cells. These receptors were collected from a man aged 18 to 35 in good health. Some clones in this sample may be carry-over from other donors' samples.

This chain uses TRBV5-6 with TRBJ2-2, with D hard to call. CDR3 size: 15 residues. The V and J ends lost 0 bases and 9 bases respectively, with 15 bases between them. Germline V CDR1 and CDR2: SGHDT, YYEEEE. Here the CDR3 reads CASSLGAGPLRELFF. In DNA, the CDR3 is TGTGCCAGCAGCTTGGGCGCAGGTCCCCTCCGGGAGCTGTTTTTT.

The J gene is TRBJ1-2, the V gene TRBV6-5; tentative D call: TRBD1 (5 bases). The CDR3 extends over 15 amino acids. Germline assignment: CDR1 MNHEY and CDR2 SVGAGI. Trimming removed 0 bases from V and 0 bases from J, with 8 bases in between. The CDR3 nucleotides are TGTGCCAGCAGTTACTCGCGGGGACCTAACTATGGCTACACCTTC. Translated: CASSYSRGPNYGYTF.

The rearrangement joins TRBV2 to TRBJ2-3; the D gene could be TRBD1 or TRBD2 (5 bases each). Germline V gene lookup returns CDR1 SNHLY and CDR2 FYNNEI. Trimming cost V 7 bases and J 1 base, with 12 bases left between them. The CDR3 contains 14 residues. The DNA for the CDR3 is TGTGCCAGCAATTGGGGGAGCGGCACAGATACGCAGTATTTT. Residues: CASNWGSGTDTQYF.

V is TRBV7-6 and J is TRBJ2-7; D may be TRBD2 (6 bases). This CDR3 comprises 15 residues. Trimming took 4 bases from V and 2 from J, leaving 15 bases between them. Germline CDR1 SGHVS, CDR2 FNYEAQ. CDR3 sequence reads: CASSSEGPGPYEQYF. Here the CDR3 DNA reads TGTGCCAGCAGCTCGGAGGGCCCGGGGCCCTACGAGCAGTACTTC.

This chain links TRBV10-1 with TRBJ2-3, with TRBD2 matching 7 bases. CDR1 and CDR2 (germline): WNHNN, SYGVQD (reference sequence). This CDR3 spans 15 amino acids. V was pared by 4 bases and J by 1 base, with 5 bases of the junction left unmatched. The CDR3 protein is CASSARGIGTDTQYF. The CDR3 DNA is TGCGCCAGCAGTGCGCGGGGGATTGGCACAGATACGCAGTATTTT.

The chain uses TRBV5-1 and TRBJ2-7; tentatively, D is TRBD1 or TRBD2 (5 bases each). The germline gives CDR1 SGHRS, CDR2 YFSETQ. The CDR3 runs to 13 residues. V lost 7 bases to trimming and J lost 2 bases, with 13 bases between them. CDR3 residues: CASGPGATYEQYF. The CDR3 nucleotides read TGCGCCAGCGGGCCCGGGGCGACCTACGAGCAGTACTTC.

The chain links TRBV29-1 to TRBJ2-7, with D perhaps matching TRBD1 (5 bases). The length of the CDR3 is 13 residues. Germline V gene data show CDR1 as SQVTM and CDR2 as ANQGSEA. Trimming took off 8 bases at V and 4 bases at J, with 18 bases between the two ends. The CDR3 loop is CSSHFSGLYEQYF. The CDR3 DNA is TGCAGCTCGCACTTCTCAGGGCTGTACGAGCAGTACTTC.

The chain has TRBV4-1 and TRBJ1-5, with D perhaps TRBD1 (5 bases). V was shortened by 3 bases and J by 1 base, with 16 bases between the two germline ends. Germline CDR1 MGHRA, CDR2 YSYEKL. The CDR3 loop spans 17 amino acids. Here the CDR3 DNA reads TGCGCCAGCAGCCAGAGGGCGGGGGAGAGGAGCAATCAGCCCCAGCATTTT. Its protein is CASSQRAGERSNQPQHF.

The chain has TRBV6-5 and TRBJ2-1, with D unresolved. Trimming removed 2 bases at V and 7 bases at J, with 18 bases between. This CDR3 has 16 amino acids. The germline gives CDR1 MNHEY, CDR2 SVGAGI. CDR3 in amino acids: CASSYGSYKSSNEQFF. The DNA for the CDR3 is TGTGCCAGCAGTTACGGGTCTTACAAAAGTTCTAATGAGCAGTTCTTC.

The chain employs TRBV28 and TRBJ2-7; 8 bases match TRBD2. CDR3 size: 16 residues. Trimming took 5 bases from V and 0 from J; bases not matched to a gene: 9. Looked up from germline, CDR1 is MDHEN and CDR2 is SYDVKM. The CDR3 sequence is CASSLGRGGFSYEQYF. CDR3 bases: TGTGCCAGCAGTCTCGGCCGGGGGGGCTTCTCCTACGAGCAGTACTTC. Full variable domain (rest looked up from reference TRBV28 and TRBJ2-7): DVKVTQSSRYLVKRTGEKVFLECVQDMDHENMFWYRQDPGLGLRLIYFSYDVKMKEKGDIPEGYSVSREKKERFSLILESASTNQTSMYLCASSLGRGGFSYEQYFGPGTRLTVT.

This clone was picked up one time. The rearrangement joins TRBV5-1 to TRBJ2-6; D remains unclear. The CDR3 has 15 amino acids. Germline lookup yields CDR1 SGHRS and CDR2 YFSETQ. Trimming took 4 bases from V and 1 from J, leaving 9 bases between them. The CDR3 is CASSKAQSGANVLTF. The CDR3, as DNA: TGCGCCAGCAGCAAGGCGCAATCTGGGGCCAACGTCCTGACTTTC.

V is TRBV28 and J is TRBJ2-1, with D possibly TRBD2 on 6 matching bases. The CDR3 spans 15 residues. Trimming took off 6 bases at V and 4 bases at J, with 16 bases between the two ends. The germline V gene encodes CDR1 MDHEN and CDR2 SYDVKM. DNA of the CDR3: TGTGCCAGCAGGGATCGGGACTCTTCTTACAATGAGCAGTTCTTC. This translates into CASRDRDSSYNEQFF.

The V call is TRBV7-8, the J call TRBJ2-7; 12 bases match TRBD2. Trimming removed 4 bases from V and 3 bases from J; junction bases left unmatched: 7. The length of the CDR3 is 16 residues. Per germline, CDR1 SGHVS and CDR2 FQNEAQ. The CDR3 DNA reads as TGTGCCAGCAGCTCCCGGACTAGCGGGACCCGCTACGAGCAGTACTTC. Amino acid sequence: CASSSRTSGTRYEQYF. Supplemented by reference TRBV7-8 and TRBJ2-7, the full variable domain reads GAGVSQSPRYKVAKRGQDVALRCDPISGHVSLFWYQQALGQGPEFLTYFQNEAQLDKSGLPSDRFFAERPEGSVSTLKIQRTQQEDSAVYLCASSSRTSGTRYEQYFGPGTRLTVT.

This clone was counted between two and nine times. The chain uses TRBV25-1 and TRBJ2-1, with D possibly TRBD1 on 6 matching bases. The V and J ends lost 4 bases and 9 bases respectively, with 10 bases between them. The germline gives CDR1 MGHDK, CDR2 SYGVNS. The CDR3 sequence is 12 residues long. In nucleotides, the CDR3 is TGTGCCAGCAGTGCGAGGGGGACTGAGCAGTTCTTC. This sequence encodes CASSARGTEQFF.